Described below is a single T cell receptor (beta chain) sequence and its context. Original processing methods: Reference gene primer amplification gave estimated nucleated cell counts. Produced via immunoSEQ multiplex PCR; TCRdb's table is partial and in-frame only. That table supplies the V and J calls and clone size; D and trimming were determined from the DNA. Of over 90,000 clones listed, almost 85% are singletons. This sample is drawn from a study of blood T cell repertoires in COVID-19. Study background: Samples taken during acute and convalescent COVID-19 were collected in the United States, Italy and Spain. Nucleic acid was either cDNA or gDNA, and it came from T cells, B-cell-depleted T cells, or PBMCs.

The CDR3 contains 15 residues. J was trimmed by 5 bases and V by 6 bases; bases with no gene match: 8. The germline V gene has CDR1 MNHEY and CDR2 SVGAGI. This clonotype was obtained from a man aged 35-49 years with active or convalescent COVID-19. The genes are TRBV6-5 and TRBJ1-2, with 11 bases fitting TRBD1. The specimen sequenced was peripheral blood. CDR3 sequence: CASSAGTGGGYGYTF. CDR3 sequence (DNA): TGTGCCAGCAGCGCTGGGACAGGGGGAGGGTATGGCTACACCTTC.